Listed here are 14 T cell receptor beta chains from one sample, sequenced in a study of blood T cell repertoires in COVID-19. Profiled with immunoSEQ multiplex PCR; TCRdb holds only in-frame clones, not every one. The data contain around 450,000 clones, roughly nine tenths of them seen just once; the ten biggest clones take up roughly 0.7%. The specimen was PBMCs or T cells enriched from blood (not recorded which). The receptors were gathered from a woman aged 18 to 35 who had recovered from COVID-19.

This clone occurred a few times. This chain links TRBV13 with TRBJ1-5, with D perhaps matching TRBD1 (5 bases). Germline V lookup: CDR1 PRHDT, CDR2 FYEKMQ (reference sequence). Trimming removed 7 bases from V and 7 bases from J, with 14 bases in between. The CDR3 is 13 residues long. CDR3 residues: CASIWGGGQPQHF. In DNA form, the CDR3 reads TGTGCCAGCATCTGGGGGGGTGGCCAGCCCCAGCATTTT.

V gene TRBV9 combines with J gene TRBJ2-1, with D tentatively TRBD1 (5 bases). Trimming took off 0 bases at V and 9 bases at J, with 13 bases between the two ends. The CDR3 has 14 amino acids. CDR1 SGDLS and CDR2 YYNGEE come from the germline V gene. CDR3 in amino acids: CASSVDGALGEQFF. In DNA form, the CDR3 reads TGTGCCAGCAGCGTAGATGGGGCCCTGGGTGAGCAGTTCTTC. Drawing the rest from reference TRBV9 and TRBJ2-1, the complete variable domain is DSGVTQTPKHLITATGQRVTLRCSPRSGDLSVYWYQQSLDQGLQFLIQYYNGEERAKGNILERFSAQQFPDLHSELNLSSLELGDSALYFCASSVDGALGEQFFGPGTRLTVL.

The chain recombines TRBV2 with TRBJ2-7; 10 bases are a match to TRBD1. The germline gives CDR1 SNHLY, CDR2 FYNNEI. CDR3 length: 16 residues. The J segment lost 0 bases and the V segment lost 2 bases, leaving 4 bases of the junction unmatched. CDR3 DNA sequence: TGTGCCAGCAGTGAATGGGACAGGGGACCCTCCTACGAGCAGTACTTC. It specifies CASSEWDRGPSYEQYF.

This rearrangement joins TRBV28 to TRBJ1-1, with D hard to call. The V end lost 3 bases, the J end lost 3 bases, and 11 bases lay between the germline ends. The CDR3 contains 14 residues. The V gene's germline CDR1 is MDHEN and CDR2 SYDVKM. For the CDR3, the DNA is TGTGCCAGCAGTTTGGGAGGAAGGGACACTGAAGCTTTCTTT. It specifies CASSLGGRDTEAFF.

This chain uses TRBV3-1 (or the pseudogene TRBV3-2) with TRBJ2-5; 11 bases agree with TRBD2. The CDR3 has 14 residues. Germline CDR1 reads LGHDT; CDR2 reads YNNKEL (reference sequence). V was pared by 5 bases and J by 3 bases, with 2 bases of the junction left unmatched. This chain's CDR3 is CASSFSGGEETQYF. In DNA, the CDR3 is TGTGCCAGCAGCTTTAGCGGGGGGGAAGAGACCCAGTACTTC.

The chain uses TRBV24-1 and TRBJ2-1; D gene unclear. The CDR3 extends over 15 amino acids. Trimming shortened V by 5 bases and J by 5 bases, and 15 bases separated the two germline ends. CDR1 is KGHDR and CDR2 is SFDVKD in the germline V gene. CDR3 amino acids: CATSGWADPDNEQFF. CDR3 nucleotides: TGTGCCACCAGTGGATGGGCAGACCCGGACAATGAGCAGTTCTTC.

This sequence joins TRBV7-9 and TRBJ1-6; 9 positions agree with TRBD1. Germline V gene data show CDR1 as SEHNR and CDR2 as FQNEAQ (reference sequence). V was pared by 4 bases and J by 5 bases, with 9 bases of the junction left unmatched. The CDR3 loop spans 17 amino acids. CDR3 in DNA: TGTGCCAGCAGCTCCGGTACAGGGGGCTTGGATAATTCACCCCTCCACTTT. This codes for CASSSGTGGLDNSPLHF.

In this sample, this clone turned up once. The rearrangement joins TRBV4-1 to TRBJ1-6, with 8 bases lining up with TRBD1. This CDR3 region has 19 residues. V gave up 4 bases and J gave up 10 bases; unmatched junction bases: 21. Germline CDR1 is MGHRA and CDR2 is YSYEKL. CDR3: CASSLSTQRFYRGSSPLHF. Here the CDR3 DNA reads TGCGCCAGCAGCCTTTCGACCCAACGCTTTTACAGGGGGAGCTCACCCCTCCACTTT.

The chain couples TRBV5-4 to TRBJ2-3; D is uncertain. The CDR3 is made up of 12 amino acids. The germline V gene has CDR1 SGHNT and CDR2 YYREEE (reference sequence). V lost 0 bases and J lost 6, with 5 bases in between. The CDR3 sequence is CASSLAPDTQYF. CDR3 DNA: TGTGCCAGCAGCTTGGCTCCCGATACGCAGTATTTT.

This sequence joins TRBV5-1 and TRBJ2-7, with D perhaps matching TRBD1 (6 bases). Trimming took 1 base from V and 0 from J, leaving 11 bases between them. Germline V gives CDR1 SGHRS, CDR2 YFSETQ. The CDR3 covers 15 residues. The CDR3: CASSLYEGDSYEQYF. The DNA of the CDR3 is TGCGCCAGCAGCTTGTACGAGGGGGACTCCTACGAGCAGTACTTC.

The genes are TRBV5-6 and TRBJ2-1; 9 positions agree with TRBD1. Germline CDR1 and CDR2: SGHDT and YYEEEE. Trimming cost V 4 bases and J 6 bases; bases outside gene matches: 8. The CDR3 spans 15 residues. CDR3: CASSPGTGNRNEQFF. CDR3 nucleotide sequence: TGTGCCAGCAGCCCCGGGACAGGGAATCGCAATGAGCAGTTCTTC.

The chain is built from TRBV24-1 and TRBJ2-3; 7 nucleotides agree with TRBD2. Germline loops: CDR1 KGHDR, CDR2 SFDVKD. Losses at the gene ends were 4 bases for V and 2 bases for J; bases not matched to a gene: 8. This CDR3 spans 16 amino acids. DNA for the CDR3: TGTGCCACCAGTGACGCTCGCCTAGCGGCCACAGATACGCAGTATTTT. It is translated as CATSDARLAATDTQYF.

This chain connects TRBV27 to TRBJ2-7; tentatively, D is TRBD1 (6 bases). The CDR3 contains 14 residues. The germline V gene has CDR1 MNHEY and CDR2 SMNVEV (reference sequence). The V end lost 4 bases, the J end lost 0 bases, and 10 bases lay between the germline ends. DNA of the CDR3: TGTGCCAGCAGTTCAGGGGCCTTCTCCTACGAGCAGTACTTC. It translates to CASSSGAFSYEQYF.

V is TRBV4-1 and J is TRBJ2-7; 9 bases line up with TRBD2. Per germline, CDR1 MGHRA and CDR2 YSYEKL. The CDR3 has 16 amino acids. Germline trimming cut 1 base from V and 3 bases from J; bases unmatched to any gene: 7. The CDR3 DNA is TGCGCCAGCAGCCAAGGTGGCGGGGGGGAGAGCTACGAGCAGTACTTC. Its protein product is CASSQGGGGESYEQYF.